This T cell receptor beta chain stems from a study of technical replicates of blood from a few donors. The CDR3 is 16 residues long. The germline gives CDR1 LGHNT, CDR2 FRNRAP. V was pared by 1 base and J by 5 bases, with 15 bases between. Assay used: immunoSEQ multiplex PCR; TCRdb lists only in-frame clones, some missing. The sample has some 81,000 clones; 90% to 95% are singletons. The sequenced material came from T cells isolated from PBMCs. The clonotype was recovered from a human donor in good health. The chain carries TRBV12-5 and TRBJ2-1; D unresolved. CDR3: CASGLGPIDGDNEQFF. CDR3 DNA sequence: TGTGCTAGTGGTTTGGGACCCATTGATGGAGACAATGAGCAGTTCTTC.